The clone carrying this TCR beta chain was counted ten times or more. Its antigen is unidentified. Researchers tagged individual cDNA molecules with unique molecular identifiers. TCRdb processed the 5' RACE reads anew with MiXCR; each CDR3 protein has one entry. The sample gives fewer than 100,000 distinct CDR3 sequences, more than 10% of which show up once; around 3.5% is in the top ten. This CDR3 is 13 amino acids long. Germline CDR1 and CDR2: GTSNPN and SVGIG (reference sequence). V lost 0 bases to trimming and J lost 6 bases, with 9 bases between them. This entry comes from a study of early T cells in non-severe SARS-CoV-2 infection. Study-level information: Alpha and beta chains were unpaired, from unsorted whole-blood bulk RNA. Findings and caveats of the study: Anti-spike CD8 responses were favored by VDJdb matching, which missed private and CD4 specificities.

The TCR originated in an adult who was a healthcare worker with PCR-confirmed SARS-CoV-2 infection or an uninfected control (not recorded which). This chain joins TRBV30 and TRBJ1-5; no clear D. The specimen sequenced was whole blood. The CDR3 loop reads CAWSVKGAQPQHF. The CDR3 DNA reads as TGTGCCTGGAGTGTTAAGGGCGCTCAGCCCCAGCATTTT. The full variable domain, with the rest looked up from reference TRBV30 and TRBJ1-5, is SQTIHQWPATLVQPVGSPLSLECTVEGTSNPNLYWYRQAAGRGLQLLFYSVGIGQISSEVPQNLSASRPQDRQFILSSKKLLLSDSGFYLCAWSVKGAQPQHFGDGTRLSIL.